This T cell receptor beta chain was obtained from a study of CD8 T cells in Susac syndrome. An amount of RNA that ranged from 0.5 to 1 ug was reverse transcribed with random hexamers. Amplification of TCR beta CDR3 across 54 Vbeta and 13 Jbeta was performed with immunoSEQ multiplex PCR. TCRdb used MiXCR to reprocess the immunoSEQ multiplex PCR reads, holding one entry per CDR3 protein. The sample records just under 150,000 distinct CDR3 sequences, around 94% being singletons. The CDR3 length is 12 residues. V lost 5 bases to trimming and J lost 6 bases, with 8 bases between them. From germline, CDR1 is MNHEY and CDR2 SMNVEV (reference sequence). While CD8+ and CD4+ T cells were isolated negatively, TEMRA cells were enriched by FACS.

The chain combines TRBV27 with TRBJ1-5; D is undetermined. The clonotype was recovered from a human donor in good health. Sequenced sample: CD4+ T cells from PBMCs. This chain's CDR3 is CASSGAGQPQHF. The CDR3 nucleotides are TGTGCCAGCAGTGGAGCAGGTCAGCCCCAGCATTTT.